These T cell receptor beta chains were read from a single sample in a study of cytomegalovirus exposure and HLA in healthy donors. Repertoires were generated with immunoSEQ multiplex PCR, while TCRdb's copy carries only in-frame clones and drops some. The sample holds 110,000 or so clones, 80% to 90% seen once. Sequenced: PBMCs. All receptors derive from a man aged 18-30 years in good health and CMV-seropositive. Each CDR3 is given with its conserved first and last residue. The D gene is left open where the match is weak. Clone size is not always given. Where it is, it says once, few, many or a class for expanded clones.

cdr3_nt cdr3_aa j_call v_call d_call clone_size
TGTGCCAGCAGTTTGACAGAAAACCGCTCCTACGAGCAGTACTTC CASSLTENRSYEQYF TRBJ2-7 TRBV6-9 NA NA
TGTGCCAGCAGTCCAGGGGGGAAAAACGAGCAGTACTTC CASSPGGKNEQYF TRBJ2-7 TRBV28 NA NA
TGTGCCAGCAGCTTGGGCTCCGGGACAGGGGTGTACGAGCAGTACTTC CASSLGSGTGVYEQYF TRBJ2-7 TRBV5-6 TRBD1 NA
TGCGCCAGCAGCTCCGGGACAGGGGAAGTCGGGGAGCTGTTTTTT CASSSGTGEVGELFF TRBJ2-2 TRBV5-1 TRBD1 NA
TGTGCCAGCTCCCGGGACACCTCCTACGAGCAGTACTTC CASSRDTSYEQYF TRBJ2-7 TRBV28 NA NA
TGTGCCAGCAGTTTCGGGGGAGGCTATGGCAATCAGCCCCAGCATTTT CASSFGGGYGNQPQHF TRBJ1-5 TRBV2 NA NA
TGTGCCAGCCATAAACAGGGGTTGAACACTGAAGCTTTCTTT CASHKQGLNTEAFF TRBJ1-1 TRBV6-5 TRBD1 NA
TGCAGCGTTGAGGGGACAGGGGCAGGAGAGCAGTACTTC CSVEGTGAGEQYF TRBJ2-7 TRBV29-1 TRBD1 few
TGTGCCAGCAGCTTAACGATACAGGGGGCTACTGGGGCCAACGTCCTGACTTTC CASSLTIQGATGANVLTF TRBJ2-6 TRBV11-2 TRBD1 NA
TGTGCCAGCAGACGAGGTCCGGGACAGCATAATCAGCCCCAGCATTTT CASRRGPGQHNQPQHF TRBJ1-5 TRBV2 TRBD1 NA
TGTGCCAGCTCACCGCAGGGTGGAAACTATGGCTACACCTTC CASSPQGGNYGYTF TRBJ1-2 TRBV18 NA NA
TGTGCCAGCAGTCCCAGACTAGCGGGGAGCAATGAGCAGTTCTTC CASSPRLAGSNEQFF TRBJ2-1 TRBV6-4 TRBD2 NA
TGTGCCAGCAGCGCTGACAGGGGCGGTCAGCCCCAGCATTTT CASSADRGGQPQHF TRBJ1-5 TRBV6-1 TRBD1 NA
TGTGCCAGCAGCCCACAGGGGAACACTGAAGCTTTCTTT CASSPQGNTEAFF TRBJ1-1 TRBV7-9 NA NA
TGTGCCAGCAGCCAGACAGGGAGGGCCAACGTCCTGACTTTC CASSQTGRANVLTF TRBJ2-6 TRBV6-1 TRBD1 NA
TGTGCCAGCACCAAGGGGAAGGTCTTGGGCTACACCTTC CASTKGKVLGYTF TRBJ1-2 TRBV6-5 NA few
TGTGCCAGCAGTTCTCTAACCGGGACAGGGGGATCGGGCACTGAAGCTTTCTTT CASSSLTGTGGSGTEAFF TRBJ1-1 TRBV5-6 TRBD1 NA